Below, 9 T cell receptor beta chains from the same sample are listed, as sequenced in a study of T cell repertoires in cytomegalovirus infection. TCRdb reprocessed the reads with MiXCR, giving one entry per CDR3 protein. The table shows about 830,000 distinct CDR3 sequences, with 32% occurring only once. Their recognized antigens are unknown. Source: cultured CD8+ T cells from PBMCs, taken from culture after CMV antigen stimulation. The receptor set was obtained from a human donor in good health (CMV status not recorded). Some clones in this sample may be carry-over from other donors' samples.

The J gene is TRBJ2-3, the V gene TRBV7-9, with TRBD2 matching 9 bases. V trimming: 6 bases; J trimming: 0 bases; junction bases outside the gene matches: 22. The CDR3 totals 21 residues. Germline values: CDR1 SEHNR, CDR2 FQNEAQ (reference sequence). The CDR3 bases are TGTGCCAGCAGTGGCAAGGCAACTAGCGGGCCAAGAATAACCAGCACAGATACGCAGTATTTT. Translation: CASSGKATSGPRITSTDTQYF.

The chain recombines TRBV27 with TRBJ1-1, with D possibly TRBD1 on 5 matching bases. Between the trimmed V and J ends, which lost 5 bases and 1 base, there was a span of 11 bases. Germline-derived CDR1 and CDR2 are MNHEY and SMNVEV (reference sequence). The CDR3 consists of 14 residues. The CDR3: CASSPGTSNTEAFF. Written as DNA, the CDR3 is TGTGCCAGCAGTCCCGGGACTTCGAACACTGAAGCTTTCTTT.

The chain combines TRBV6-5 with TRBJ1-6, with unresolved D. There are 15 residues in the CDR3. Germline loops: CDR1 MNHEY, CDR2 SVGAGI. V gave up 0 bases and J gave up 7 bases, with 10 bases separating them. The CDR3 spells CASSYSRQVNSPLHF. CDR3 nucleotides: TGTGCCAGCAGTTACTCGAGGCAGGTCAATTCACCCCTCCACTTT.

This clonotype was detected a few times. The chain has TRBV28 and TRBJ2-1; possible D gene TRBD2, 5 bases. CDR3 length: 16 residues. The germline V gene encodes CDR1 MDHEN and CDR2 SYDVKM. The V end was cut by 4 bases, the J end by 0 bases, with 13 bases between. The CDR3 DNA is TGTGCCAGCAGTTCCTCGGACTTGAGCTCCTACAATGAGCAGTTCTTC. This gives the protein CASSSSDLSSYNEQFF.

The table lists this clonotype with a few counts. The chain combines TRBV4-1 with TRBJ2-3; the D is unclear. CDR1 and CDR2 (germline): MGHRA, YSYEKL. CDR3 length: 16 amino acids. Trimming took 4 bases from V and 0 from J, leaving 14 bases between them. The CDR3 DNA sequence: TGCGCCAGCAGCCCCCGGCAGGCTCCTAGCACAGATACGCAGTATTTT. Its protein product is CASSPRQAPSTDTQYF.

The V and J genes are TRBV27 and TRBJ2-7; D possibly corresponds to TRBD1 (6 bases). V gave up 6 bases and J gave up 6 bases, with 15 bases separating them. Germline CDR1 MNHEY, CDR2 SMNVEV (reference sequence). The CDR3 contains 13 residues. CDR3: CASSLNRAGEQYF. In DNA, the CDR3 is TGTGCCAGCAGCTTAAACAGGGCTGGCGAGCAGTACTTC.

The rearrangement links TRBV11-2 to TRBJ2-1; weak D call: TRBD1 (5 bases). Germline CDR1 reads SGHAT; CDR2 reads FQNNGV. The CDR3 has 14 residues. V was trimmed by 5 bases and J by 5 bases, leaving 13 bases between them. The CDR3 reads CASSIGAGHNEQFF. For the CDR3, the DNA is TGTGCCAGCAGCATTGGGGCAGGGCACAATGAGCAGTTCTTC.

The chain has TRBV5-5 and TRBJ2-7; 10 bases map to TRBD1. The germline CDR1 and CDR2 sequences are SGHKS and YYEKEE (reference sequence). The CDR3 contains 14 residues. The J segment lost 4 bases and the V segment lost 4 bases, leaving 5 bases of the junction unmatched. CDR3 coding DNA: TGTGCCAGCAGCCCGGGACAGGGGAGGTACGAGCAGTACTTC. This codes for CASSPGQGRYEQYF.

This clonotype came up a few times. The V gene is TRBV4-1, the J gene TRBJ2-1; 7 nucleotides line up with TRBD2. The CDR3 has 12 amino acids. Trimming took 4 bases from V and 12 from J; bases not matched to a gene: 6. Germline assignment: CDR1 MGHRA and CDR2 YSYEKL. DNA of the CDR3: TGCGCCAGCAGCCTGAGTGGGGAGGGGCAGTTCTTC. Protein: CASSLSGEGQFF.